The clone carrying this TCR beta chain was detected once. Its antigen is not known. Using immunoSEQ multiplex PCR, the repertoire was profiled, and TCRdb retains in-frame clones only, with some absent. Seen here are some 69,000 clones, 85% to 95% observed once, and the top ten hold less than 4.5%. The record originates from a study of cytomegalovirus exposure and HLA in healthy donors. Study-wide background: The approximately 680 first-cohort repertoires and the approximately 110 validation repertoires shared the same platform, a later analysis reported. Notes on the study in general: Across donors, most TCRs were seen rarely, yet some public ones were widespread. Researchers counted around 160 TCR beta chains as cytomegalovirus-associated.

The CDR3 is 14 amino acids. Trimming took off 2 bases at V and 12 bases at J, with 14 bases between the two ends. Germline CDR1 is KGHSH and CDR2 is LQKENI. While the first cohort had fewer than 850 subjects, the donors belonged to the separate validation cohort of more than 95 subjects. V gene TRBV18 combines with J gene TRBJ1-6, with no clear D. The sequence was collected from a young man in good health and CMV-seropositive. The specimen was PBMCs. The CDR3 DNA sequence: TGTGCCAGCTCACCAGCCATAGACGGAGGACCCCTCCACTTT. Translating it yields CASSPAIDGGPLHF.